Presented here are 25 T cell receptor beta chains from one specimen sequenced in a study of cytomegalovirus exposure and HLA in healthy donors. Data came from immunoSEQ multiplex PCR; TCRdb stores just in-frame clones and leaves some out. The table has roughly 150,000 clones, about 88% seen once. The material sequenced was PBMCs. These receptors were collected from a young man in good health and CMV-seronegative.

The V gene is TRBV15, the J gene TRBJ1-5, with D perhaps matching TRBD1 (6 bases). The V end lost 4 bases, the J end lost 6 bases, and 13 bases lay between the germline ends. The CDR3 runs 14 residues. From germline, CDR1 is LNHNV and CDR2 YYDKDF (reference sequence). The CDR3 DNA is TGTGCCACCAGCATAAGGGGGGGCAGTCAGCCCCAGCATTTT. Translation gives CATSIRGGSQPQHF.

For the CDR3, the DNA is TGTGCCAGCATGACAGGGGGATCCGGGGGCTACACCTTC. It codes for CASMTGGSGGYTF. This rearrangement joins TRBV28 to TRBJ1-2; 9 positions match TRBD1. The ends lost 7 bases at V and 8 bases at J; junction bases unmatched: 8. The V gene's germline CDR1 is MDHEN and CDR2 SYDVKM. The CDR3 extends over 13 amino acids.

This chain connects TRBV18 to TRBJ1-1, with a tentative D call TRBD1 (5 bases). Germline assignment: CDR1 KGHSH and CDR2 LQKENI. Trimming removed 3 bases from V and 0 bases from J, with 11 bases in between. The length of the CDR3 is 15 residues. The CDR3 region is CASSPPTVMNTEAFF. The CDR3 DNA sequence: TGTGCCAGCTCACCCCCGACAGTCATGAACACTGAAGCTTTCTTT.

CDR3 nucleotides: TGTGCCAGCAGCCAAGACTTCTACTCTGGAAACACCATATATTTT. This sequence encodes CASSQDFYSGNTIYF. This chain joins TRBV9 and TRBJ1-3, with unresolved D. Trimming took off 4 bases at V and 0 bases at J, with 11 bases between the two ends. The germline V gene has CDR1 SGDLS and CDR2 YYNGEE. CDR3 length: 15 residues.

The chain is built from TRBV6-4 and TRBJ2-3, with 9 bases aligning to TRBD1. Losses at the gene ends were 8 bases for V and 3 bases for J; bases not matched to a gene: 9. This CDR3 contains 15 residues. From germline, CDR1 is MRHNA and CDR2 SNTAGT. CDR3 sequence reads: CASRCWTGVTDTQYF. The CDR3 DNA reads TGTGCCAGCCGATGCTGGACAGGGGTGACAGATACGCAGTATTTT.

The chain has TRBV6-5 and TRBJ1-2, with 7 bases aligning to TRBD1. The ends lost 4 bases at V and 3 bases at J; junction bases unmatched: 8. Germline-derived CDR1 and CDR2 are MNHEY and SVGAGI. The CDR3 covers 15 residues. Here the CDR3 DNA reads TGTGCCAGCAGTTCGGGGAACAGGGGAGACTATGGCTACACCTTC. As protein: CASSSGNRGDYGYTF.

The CDR3 loop reads CASSKKAGERQETQYF. The DNA for the CDR3 is TGTGCCAGCAGCAAAAAAGCGGGAGAACGTCAGGAGACCCAGTACTTC. This chain joins TRBV21-1 and TRBJ2-5; the D call in the table, TRBD2, was not verified against the DNA. TRBV21-1 is labeled a pseudogene. This CDR3 contains 16 residues.

The CDR3 loop reads CASSRSQQVTEQYF. Here the CDR3 DNA reads TGTGCCAGCAGCCGCTCCCAACAGGTCACAGAGCAGTACTTC. V is TRBV6-5 and J is TRBJ2-7, with D maybe TRBD1 (5 bases). Per germline, CDR1 MNHEY and CDR2 SVGAGI. V lost 6 bases and J lost 7, with 19 bases in between. The CDR3 covers 14 residues.

J is TRBJ1-6 and V is TRBV5-1, with D uncertain. Germline-derived CDR1 and CDR2 are SGHRS and YFSETQ. The ends were cut back, 1 base at V and 5 bases at J, with 10 bases in the middle. The CDR3 extends over 15 amino acids. CDR3 coding DNA: TGCGCCAGCAGCTTGCTTCCGGGAGATAATTCACCCCTCCACTTT. Amino acids: CASSLLPGDNSPLHF.

The gene calls are TRBV7-8 and TRBJ1-2; TRBD1 agrees at 11 bases. Trimming at V came to 6 bases and at J to 5 bases, leaving 8 bases not matched to a gene. This CDR3 spans 15 amino acids. The germline CDR1 and CDR2 sequences are SGHVS and FQNEAQ. The chain's CDR3 is CASSSGQGAMYGYTF. CDR3 DNA sequence: TGTGCCAGCAGTTCTGGACAGGGGGCAATGTATGGCTACACCTTC.

This sequence joins TRBV5-1 and TRBJ2-7; D gene ambiguous. Trimming took off 5 bases at V and 1 base at J, with 7 bases between the two ends. This CDR3 comprises 12 residues. Germline CDR1 and CDR2: SGHRS and YFSETQ. The CDR3 sequence: CASRGVSYEQYF. CDR3 DNA: TGCGCCAGCAGGGGCGTTTCCTACGAGCAGTACTTC.

The genes are TRBV30 and TRBJ1-5, with TRBD1 matching over 12 bases. V shed 0 bases, J shed 7 bases, and the junction held 7 bases outside the gene matches. The CDR3 runs to 16 residues. CDR1 is GTSNPN and CDR2 is SVGIG in the germline V gene (reference sequence). Here the CDR3 DNA reads TGTGCCTGGAGTGTACGGGGACAGGGGGCGCGACAGCCCCAGCATTTT. Translated, it gives CAWSVRGQGARQPQHF.

The gene calls are TRBV6-5 and TRBJ2-7, with 7 bases identical to TRBD1. This CDR3 is 14 amino acids long. V lost 4 bases to trimming and J lost 2 bases; unmatched junction nucleotides: 5. Germline lookup yields CDR1 MNHEY and CDR2 SVGAGI. CDR3 amino acids: CASSSGTETYEQYF. The DNA of the CDR3 is TGTGCCAGCAGTTCCGGGACAGAGACCTACGAGCAGTACTTC.

V usage is TRBV27 and J usage is TRBJ1-4; D gene unclear. The CDR3 has 17 amino acids. Germline V CDR1 and CDR2: MNHEY, SMNVEV (reference sequence). Trimming cost V 5 bases and J 0 bases, with 16 bases left between them. This CDR3 is CASSTLSPGATNEKLFF. CDR3 bases: TGTGCCAGCAGTACCCTTTCCCCCGGGGCAACTAATGAAAAACTGTTTTTT.

The chain combines TRBV7-6 with TRBJ1-1; D may be TRBD1 (5 bases). The CDR3 is 14 amino acids. Germline-derived CDR1 and CDR2 are SGHVS and FNYEAQ. V lost 10 bases, J lost 5 bases, and 20 bases lay in between. For the CDR3, the DNA is TGTGCCATAGCGGGGGATGTGTTTGGGACTGAAGCTTTCTTT. Translated, it gives CAIAGDVFGTEAFF.

The chain combines TRBV5-1 with TRBJ1-2, with 8 bases identical to TRBD1. Germline CDR1 is SGHRS and CDR2 is YFSETQ. Trimming removed 2 bases from V and 0 bases from J; junction bases left unmatched: 6. This CDR3 is 16 amino acids long. This CDR3 reads CASSFGTGSSNYGYTF. The CDR3 nucleotides are TGCGCCAGCAGCTTCGGGACAGGATCTTCTAACTATGGCTACACCTTC.

The chain uses TRBV19 and TRBJ2-5, with D perhaps matching TRBD1 (6 bases). This CDR3 has 13 amino acids. Germline CDR1 LNHDA, CDR2 SQIVND (reference sequence). V was clipped by 4 bases and J by 1 base, with 7 bases between them. The CDR3: CASSTGAQETQYF. As DNA, the CDR3 is TGTGCCAGTAGTACAGGGGCCCAAGAGACCCAGTACTTC.

This clone was detected only a few times. The chain has TRBV29-1 and TRBJ2-1; TRBD2 agrees at 13 bases. Losses at the gene ends were 7 bases for V and 10 bases for J; bases not matched to a gene: 7. Per the germline V gene, CDR1 is SQVTM and CDR2 is ANQGSEA. The CDR3 is 13 amino acids. The CDR3 is CSGQTSGGREQFF. DNA of the CDR3: TGCAGCGGTCAGACTAGCGGGGGGCGGGAGCAGTTCTTC.

The chain carries TRBV12-5 and TRBJ2-1, with D perhaps matching TRBD2 (6 bases). The germline V gene has CDR1 LGHNT and CDR2 FRNRAP. V gave up 0 bases and J gave up 1 base, with 13 bases separating them. The CDR3 spans 17 residues. CDR3 DNA: TGTGCTAGTGGTTTGGTCGGGACTGGCCCATCCTACAATGAGCAGTTCTTC. Its translation: CASGLVGTGPSYNEQFF. The full variable domain, with the rest looked up from reference TRBV12-5 and TRBJ2-1, is DARVTQTPRHKVTEMGQEVTMRCQPILGHNTVFWYRQTMMQGLELLAYFRNRAPLDDSGMPKDRFSAEMPDATLATLKIQPSEPRDSAVYFCASGLVGTGPSYNEQFFGPGTRLTVL.

V gene TRBV14 combines with J gene TRBJ2-2; a possible D gene is TRBD1 (5 bases). Germline lookup yields CDR1 SGHDN and CDR2 FVKESK. V was pared by 0 bases and J by 4 bases, with 12 bases between. The CDR3 length is 16 residues. In nucleotides, the CDR3 is TGTGCCAGCAGCCAAGACCCCCGGACACCCACCGGGGAGCTGTTTTTT. Translated, it gives CASSQDPRTPTGELFF.

The J gene is TRBJ2-6, the V gene TRBV14; D might be TRBD2 (6 bases). CDR3 length: 15 amino acids. CDR1 is SGHDN and CDR2 is FVKESK in the germline V gene. Trimming removed 6 bases from V and 2 bases from J, with 11 bases in between. CDR3 coding DNA: TGTGCCAGCAGTCAATGGGGGGCTGGGGCCAACGTCCTGACTTTC. Its translation: CASSQWGAGANVLTF.

The chain links TRBV5-1 to TRBJ2-3; the D is unclear. This CDR3 has 15 residues. The germline V gene has CDR1 SGHRS and CDR2 YFSETQ. Trimming removed 2 bases at V and 0 bases at J, with 10 bases between. The CDR3 DNA reads TGCGCCAGCAGCTTTGACAACCCTAGCACAGATACGCAGTATTTT. The encoded protein is CASSFDNPSTDTQYF.

The V and J genes are TRBV27 and TRBJ1-2; TRBD1 might be the D (5 bases). CDR1 and CDR2 from the germline V gene are MNHEY and SMNVEV (reference sequence). This CDR3 comprises 14 residues. V dropped 0 bases and J dropped 7 bases, with 12 bases sitting between them. This CDR3 reads CASSLSGGTGGYTF. The CDR3 region has the DNA TGTGCCAGCAGTTTATCGGGAGGGACGGGTGGCTACACCTTC.

The rearrangement links TRBV13 to TRBJ2-1, with D possibly being TRBD1 (6 bases). CDR1 is PRHDT, CDR2 FYEKMQ, per germline (reference sequence). The length of the CDR3 is 15 residues. Trimming stripped 6 bases from V and 8 bases from J, with 20 bases between. The CDR3 loop is CASRRTGFSGHEQFF. CDR3 bases: TGTGCCAGCAGGCGTACAGGGTTCAGCGGTCATGAGCAGTTCTTC.

The count of this clone is one. This chain joins TRBV5-1 and TRBJ1-1; 7 bases agree with TRBD1. V dropped 0 bases and J dropped 8; count of bases not matched to a gene: 13. The germline gives CDR1 SGHRS, CDR2 YFSETQ. This CDR3 comprises 16 residues. Here the CDR3 reads CASSLGTGAMQWEAFF. The CDR3 DNA is TGCGCCAGCAGCTTGGGAACAGGGGCCATGCAATGGGAAGCTTTCTTT.